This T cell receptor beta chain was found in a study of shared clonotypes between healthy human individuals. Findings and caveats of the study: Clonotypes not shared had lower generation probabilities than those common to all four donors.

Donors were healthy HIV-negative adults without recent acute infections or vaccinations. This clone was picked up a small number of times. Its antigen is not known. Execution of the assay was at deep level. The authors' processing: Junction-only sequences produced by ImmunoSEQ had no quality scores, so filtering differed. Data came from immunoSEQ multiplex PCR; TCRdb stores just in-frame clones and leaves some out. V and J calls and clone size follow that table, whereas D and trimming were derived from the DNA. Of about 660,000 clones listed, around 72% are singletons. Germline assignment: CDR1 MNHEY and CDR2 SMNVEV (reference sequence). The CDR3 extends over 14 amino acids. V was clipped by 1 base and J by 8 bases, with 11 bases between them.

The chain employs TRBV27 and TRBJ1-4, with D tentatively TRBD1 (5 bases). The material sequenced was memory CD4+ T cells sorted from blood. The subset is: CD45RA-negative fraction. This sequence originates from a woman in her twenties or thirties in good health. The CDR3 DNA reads TGTGCCAGCAGTTTATGGGCGGAGGGGGAAAAACTGTTTTTT. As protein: CASSLWAEGEKLFF.